This is a list of T cell receptor beta chains from one sample in a study of a mutant IDH1 vaccine in newly diagnosed glioma. Antigens of these TCRs are unknown. Using immunoSEQ multiplex PCR, the repertoire was profiled, and TCRdb retains in-frame clones only, with some absent. The profile shows tens of thousands of clones, 84% of them singletons. The sample was PBMCs, taken from a glioma patient whose treatment included an IDH1 peptide vaccine. The receptors shown here come from a man in his forties or fifties with glioma. The CDR3 runs from the conserved cysteine through the conserved F or W. The D gene is left open where the match is weak. Clone size is shown for a subset of rows, as once, few, many or a class of expanded clone.

D gene | J gene | V gene | clone size | CDR3 DNA | CDR3 protein
TRBD1 | TRBJ2-3 | TRBV5-1 | - | TGCGCCAGCAGCATGGGACAGAGGGCAGATACGCAGTATTTT | CASSMGQRADTQYF
- | TRBJ1-2 | TRBV19 | - | TGTGCCAGTAGTTCTTCACTGACAAACTATGGCTACACCTTC | CASSSSLTNYGYTF
TRBD2 | TRBJ2-1 | TRBV14 | - | TGTGCCAGCAGCCAAGCCAGTGGCGGGAGATCGTCCTACAATGAGCAGTTCTTC | CASSQASGGRSSYNEQFF
- | TRBJ2-3 | TRBV4-2 | once | TGTGCCAGCAGCCAACGGGAGCGCACAGATACGCAGTATTTT | CASSQRERTDTQYF
- | TRBJ1-1 | TRBV21-1 | - | TGTGCCAGCAGCAAAGCCCAGGAAGTTTGGTTAGAAGCTTTCTTT | CASSKAQEVWLEAFF
TRBD1 | TRBJ2-3 | TRBV4-1 | - | TGCGCCAGCAGCCATCGTGTCAAGGGGGCTGGCACAGATACGCAGTATTTT | CASSHRVKGAGTDTQYF
- | TRBJ1-1 | TRBV5-8 | - | TGTGCCAGCAGCATTCAGACAGGCAATCCCCCCACGGCTTTCTTT | CASSIQTGNPPTAFF
- | TRBJ2-4 | TRBV18 | once | TGTGCCAGCTCACCCAACAGGGATGGCATTCAGTACTTC | CASSPNRDGIQYF
- | TRBJ2-2 | TRBV7-9 | - | TGTGCCAGCAGCCCGGGACAACGGACCAACACCGGGGAGCTGTTTTTT | CASSPGQRTNTGELFF
TRBD2 | TRBJ2-7 | TRBV7-9 | few | TGTGCCAGCAGCTCCGGCGGGCCAACTAGCGGTCTCTTC | CASSSGGPTSGLF
- | TRBJ2-7 | TRBV28 | - | TGTGCCAGCAGTTTGCGGTCCGGGAGTGGCGAGCAGTACTTC | CASSLRSGSGEQYF
- | TRBJ1-5 | TRBV7-2 | - | TGTGCCAGCAGCTTGCGGCAGGCGAAGGGTCAGCCCCAGCATTTT | CASSLRQAKGQPQHF
- | TRBJ2-2 | TRBV5-4 | - | TGTGCCAGCAGCTTGTATGGTAGAAACACCGGGGAGCTGTTTTTT | CASSLYGRNTGELFF
TRBD1 | TRBJ1-5 | TRBV4-2 | - | TGTGCCAGCAGCCAAGGACAGGGGCAGGGTCAGCCCCAGCATTTT | CASSQGQGQGQPQHF
- | TRBJ2-7 | TRBV7-9 | once | TGTGCCAGCAGCTTATACCCGACAGGCTCCTACGAGCAGTACTTC | CASSLYPTGSYEQYF
TRBD2 | TRBJ2-1 | TRBV7-9 | - | TGTGCCAGCAGCTTAGTAGCGGGAGGGCACAATGAGCAGTTCTTC | CASSLVAGGHNEQFF
- | TRBJ1-3 | TRBV6-5 | once | TGTGCCAGCAGTTACTCGGAACAGGTTGGAAACACCATATATTTT | CASSYSEQVGNTIYF
- | TRBJ1-4 | TRBV10-1 | - | TGCGCCAGCAGTGAGTCAGGCAATGGGGTGGGTGAAAAACTGTTTTTT | CASSESGNGVGEKLFF
- | TRBJ2-3 | TRBV7-2 | few | TGTGCCAGCAGTTTGGGGGACTGGGCCACAGATACGCAGTATTTT | CASSLGDWATDTQYF
- | TRBJ1-1 | TRBV6-5 | once | TGTGCCAGCAGTTACTCTGAGGGGAACACTGAAGCTTTCTTT | CASSYSEGNTEAFF
- | TRBJ1-2 | TRBV11-2 | few | TGTGCCAGCAGCCCTCATAACTATGGCTACACCTTC | CASSPHNYGYTF
TRBD1 | TRBJ1-1 | TRBV18 | once | TGTGCCAGCTCACCACTAGCCCCGCCAGAGGGGGCGAGTCAGGCTTTCTTT | CASSPLAPPEGASQAFF
TRBD1 | TRBJ2-1 | TRBV19 | once | TGTGCCAGTAGTCTGGGACAGGGTCATGTGAGCTCCTACAATGAGCAGTTCTTC | CASSLGQGHVSSYNEQFF
- | TRBJ1-1 | TRBV5-1 | - | TGCGCCAGCAGCTTGGAGGGGTCGGGGACTGAAGCTTTCTTT | CASSLEGSGTEAFF
TRBD2 | TRBJ2-3 | TRBV9 | - | TGTGCCAGCAGCACCAGACTAGCGGAAAGCACAGATACGCAGTATTTT | CASSTRLAESTDTQYF